These 14 T cell receptor beta chains were all obtained from the same sample, sequenced in a study of T-cell reconstitution after alpha-beta-depleted transplantation in children (dated by TCRdb to about 2016). The meaning of the sample's treatment or condition label: allogeneic hematopoietic cell transplantation with graft depleted of TCRalphabeta T cells and CD19 B cells. Library prep was done by PCR. For sequencing, an Illumina HiSeq 2500 was employed. Molecular barcoding was employed in the preparation of TCR libraries, with unique molecular identifiers being used to normalize TCRbeta repertoire quantification. TCRdb redid the processing of the public reads, applying fastp at Q25 and MiXCR, and retained in-frame beta chains. Under each unique CDR3 protein, matching rows form one entry showing the most common genes and DNA. The sample profile shows around 230,000 distinct CDR3 sequences; approximately 17% of them were found once. The ten biggest clones cover roughly two fifths of the sample.

The starting material was PBMCs, mostly from graft donor cells, obtained 360 days after TCRalphabeta/CD19-depleted stem cell transplant. The source of these receptors is a male patient under 10 years old who had a stem cell transplant for acute lymphoblastic leukemia, so the T cells may come from the graft donor.

In nucleotides, the CDR3 is TGTGCCAGCAGTCCCGGCTCAGACCTCCAAGAGACCCAGTACTTC. This translates into CASSPGSDLQETQYF. The V and J genes are TRBV27 and TRBJ2-5, with D hard to call. Germline CDR1 is MNHEY and CDR2 is SMNVEV (reference sequence). This CDR3 has 15 residues. The V gene lost 5 bases and the J gene lost 1 base, with 14 bases spanning the gap.

This clonotype has more than one count but fewer than ten. This chain connects TRBV5-4 to TRBJ1-4, with D possibly being TRBD1 (5 bases). Germline lookup yields CDR1 SGHNT and CDR2 YYREEE (reference sequence). The V end lost 0 bases, the J end lost 5 bases, and 11 bases lay between the germline ends. The CDR3 sequence is 15 residues long. The CDR3: CASSLGGVRNEKLFF. The DNA for the CDR3 is TGTGCCAGCAGCTTGGGGGGGGTTCGGAATGAAAAACTGTTTTTT.

This clonotype occurred a few times. This chain uses TRBV12-3 or TRBV12-4 with TRBJ2-7, with 7 bases identical to TRBD2. The CDR3 runs 12 residues. The junction had 7 bases not matched to a gene; V was cut back by 10 bases and J by 4 bases. This CDR3 reads CATRGLDYEQYF. The CDR3 DNA is TGTGCCACCCGAGGACTAGATTACGAGCAGTACTTC.

This clonotype appeared a few times. The chain recombines TRBV2 with TRBJ1-1; D unclear. Trimming removed 11 bases at V and 0 bases at J, with 13 bases between. Germline CDR1 SNHLY, CDR2 FYNNEI. The CDR3 loop spans 13 amino acids. The CDR3 here is CAVSSGVNTEAFF. CDR3 DNA sequence: TGTGCCGTGTCCAGCGGGGTGAACACTGAAGCTTTCTTT.

This clonotype came up a few times. V usage is TRBV3-1 and J usage is TRBJ2-7; D unresolved. CDR3 length equals 12 residues. Germline V CDR1 and CDR2: LGHDT, YNNKEL (reference sequence). The V and J ends lost 0 bases and 4 bases respectively, with 4 bases between them. DNA for the CDR3: TGTGCCAGCAGCCAAGACCAGTACGAGCAGTACTTC. This codes for CASSQDQYEQYF.

This clonotype was counted between two and nine times. This chain uses TRBV4-3 with TRBJ2-3; D unresolved. Germline V gene lookup returns CDR1 LGHNA and CDR2 YSLEER. The CDR3 covers 15 residues. The ends were cut back, 1 base at V and 2 bases at J, with 10 bases in the middle. DNA for the CDR3: TGCGCCAGCAGCCAAGTCAACAGTATCACAGATACGCAGTATTTT. It specifies CASSQVNSITDTQYF.

This clonotype turned up a few times. The J gene is TRBJ2-3, the V gene TRBV29-1; 9 bases are shared with TRBD2. The CDR3 extends over 14 amino acids. The trim removed 6 bases at V and 6 bases at J, leaving 10 bases unmatched. The germline V gene has CDR1 SQVTM and CDR2 ANQGSEA. The CDR3 protein is CSVFRGGAVDTQYF. The CDR3 nucleotides read TGCAGCGTCTTCCGCGGGGGGGCCGTGGATACGCAGTATTTT.

The rearrangement joins TRBV15 to TRBJ2-1, with 9 nucleotides matching TRBD1. This CDR3 has 15 residues. Trimming cost V 2 bases and J 7 bases; bases outside gene matches: 6. The germline CDR1 and CDR2 sequences are LNHNV and YYDKDF (reference sequence). CDR3 in DNA: TGTGCCACCAGCAGAAGGGACAGGGTCAAGAATGAGCAGTTCTTC. This encodes CATSRRDRVKNEQFF.

This clonotype was found once. The V call is TRBV6-2 or TRBV6-3, the J call TRBJ2-3, with unresolved D. This CDR3 region has 14 residues. Trimming took off 0 bases at V and 1 base at J, with 5 bases between the two ends. CDR1 and CDR2 from the germline V gene are MNHEY and SVGEGT. The CDR3 DNA reads TGTGCCAGCAGTTACTCTTGGGGCACAGATACGCAGTATTTT. Translated, it gives CASSYSWGTDTQYF.

CDR3: CASSRPDRDEQYF. The DNA of the CDR3 is TGTGCCAGCAGCCGACCGGACAGGGACGAGCAGTACTTC. This chain uses TRBV13 with TRBJ2-7, with 8 nucleotides matching TRBD1. This CDR3 comprises 13 residues. Germline V CDR1 and CDR2: PRHDT, FYEKMQ (reference sequence). V trimming: 5 bases; J trimming: 5 bases; junction bases outside the gene matches: 5.

The chain combines TRBV7-2 with TRBJ2-4; D gene ambiguous. From germline, CDR1 is SGHTA and CDR2 FQGNSA. Deletions cut 6 bases from V and 1 base from J, with 10 bases between. The length of the CDR3 is 14 residues. CDR3 DNA: TGTGCCAGCAGTCTCACAGATGCCAAAAACATTCAGTACTTC. Its protein product is CASSLTDAKNIQYF. The full variable domain, rest sourced from reference TRBV7-2 and TRBJ2-4, is GAGVSQSPSNKVTEKGKDVELRCDPISGHTALYWYRQSLGQGLEFLIYFQGNSAPDKSGLPSDRFSAERTGGSVSTLTIQRTQQEDSAVYLCASSLTDAKNIQYFGAGTRLSVL.

The V gene is TRBV4-1, the J gene TRBJ2-5, with D perhaps TRBD1 or TRBD2 (5 bases each). The CDR3 extends over 17 amino acids. CDR1 is MGHRA and CDR2 is YSYEKL in the germline V gene. V was pared by 4 bases and J by 8 bases, with 26 bases between. CDR3 nucleotides: TGCGCCAGCAGCCCGGGGCAGGGACGGCAGGCATTACAAACCCAGTACTTC. Translation gives CASSPGQGRQALQTQYF.

The table lists this clonotype with many counts. The chain links TRBV7-2 to TRBJ2-4; no reliable D call. The germline V gene encodes CDR1 SGHTA and CDR2 FQGNSA. The CDR3 is 15 residues long. With 1 base removed from V and 0 bases from J, the gap between germline ends came to 7 bases. The CDR3 here is CASSLVHIAKNIQYF. In DNA form, the CDR3 reads TGTGCCAGCAGCTTAGTCCACATAGCCAAAAACATTCAGTACTTC.

The V call is TRBV7-9, the J call TRBJ1-1; D unresolved. Germline V gives CDR1 SEHNR, CDR2 FQNEAQ (reference sequence). Trimming removed 5 bases at V and 1 base at J, with 17 bases between. This CDR3 contains 16 residues. The CDR3 DNA follows: TGTGCCAGCAGCCCACGGCCCCATGAAAAGAACACTGAAGCTTTCTTT. Translated: CASSPRPHEKNTEAFF.